This TCR beta chain was documented in a study of spatial heterogeneity in lung cancer. Study information: Tumor-region TCR transcript counts correlated strongly with a T cell module score from matched bulk RNA-seq.

By sample share, this clonotype is medium-sized. Its target is not known. Being off target in a library aimed at alpha chains, this beta chain has a size of little meaning. Every molecule of TCR cDNA had its own unique molecular identifier. TCRdb re-called the 5' RACE reads with MiXCR, one entry per CDR3 protein. The repertoire consists of some 7,000 distinct CDR3 sequences, with 14% occurring once and the leading ten covering 7% to 9%. The V end lost 2 bases, the J end lost 0 bases, and 7 bases lay between the germline ends. Germline V gene sequence: CDR1 DFQATT, CDR2 SNEGSKA (reference sequence). The CDR3 has 14 residues. Whole-study findings and limits: How many expanded intratumoral alpha and beta TCRs were present tracked the tumor mutation count, which was a count of nonsynonymous mutations.

Regarding time point: sample taken at primary tumor resection. Sequenced here: lung tumor tissue, sampled at surgery. The sequence derives from a female donor with early-stage non-small cell lung cancer. The chain couples TRBV20-1 to TRBJ2-2; D might be TRBD1 (5 bases). The chain's CDR3 is CSARHRTNTGELFF. In nucleotides, the CDR3 is TGCAGTGCTAGACACAGGACGAACACCGGGGAGCTGTTTTTT.